The rows below give T cell receptor beta chains drawn from one sample of a study of blood T cell repertoires in COVID-19. Clones were read by immunoSEQ multiplex PCR, and TCRdb kept only the in-frame ones, dropping some. The profile shows 200,000 to 250,000 clones, 89% of them singletons. The sample was peripheral blood. These receptors all stem from a man aged 60 to 69 who had recovered from COVID-19. The CDR3 runs from the conserved cysteine through the conserved F or W. D genes are given only for firm matches. Clone size is not always given. Where it is, it says once, few, many or a class for expanded clones.

TRBV19,.,TRBD1,TRBJ1-3,CASSTTGGRNTIYF,TGTGCCAGTAGTACCACAGGGGGCAGAAACACCATATATTTT
TRBV5-6,once,.,TRBJ2-7,CASSLGQSYEQYF,TGTGCCAGCAGCTTGGGACAGTCCTACGAGCAGTACTTC
TRBV29-1,.,.,TRBJ2-6,CSAQGSGANVLTF,TGCAGCGCACAGGGTTCTGGGGCCAACGTCCTGACTTTC
TRBV28,.,.,TRBJ2-7,CASSLIGATYEQYF,TGTGCCAGCAGCCTGATAGGGGCAACCTACGAGCAGTACTTC
TRBV30,.,.,TRBJ1-3,CARLGYSGNTIYF,TGTGCCAGACTCGGATACTCTGGAAACACCATATATTTT
TRBV15,.,.,TRBJ1-2,CATSAQSQIGYTF,TGTGCCACCAGCGCCCAGTCCCAGATTGGCTACACCTTC
TRBV27,.,TRBD2,TRBJ2-1,CASRSSGRAREQFF,TGTGCCAGCAGGAGTAGCGGGAGAGCTCGCGAGCAGTTCTTC
TRBV5-6,.,.,TRBJ1-2,CASSPSTGSGGYTF,TGTGCCAGCAGCCCATCAACAGGGTCTGGGGGCTACACCTTC
TRBV6-5,.,TRBD1,TRBJ1-5,CASSYNRGDNQPQHF,TGTGCCAGCAGTTACAACAGGGGAGACAATCAGCCCCAGCATTTT
TRBV6-5,once,TRBD1,TRBJ2-5,CASSFSRTGGKETQYF,TGTGCCAGCAGTTTTTCAAGGACAGGGGGCAAGGAGACCCAGTACTTC
TRBV28,few,.,TRBJ2-7,CASSLAGALGEQYF,TGTGCCAGCAGTTTAGCGGGGGCCCTGGGCGAGCAGTACTTC
TRBV5-8,.,.,TRBJ1-6,CASSLRGSYNSPLHF,TGTGCCAGCAGCTTAAGGGGATCCTATAATTCACCCCTCCACTTT
TRBV19,.,.,TRBJ2-6,CASSIRDGANVLTF,TGTGCCAGTAGTATCCGGGATGGGGCCAACGTCCTGACTTTC
TRBV7-3,.,.,TRBJ2-7,CASSPGSGSYEQYF,TGTGCCAGCAGTCCCGGGTCCGGCTCCTACGAGCAGTACTTC
TRBV6-5,.,.,TRBJ2-7,CASIRQPSYEQYF,TGTGCCAGCATAAGACAGCCGTCCTACGAGCAGTACTTC
TRBV3-1/TRBV3-2,.,TRBD2,TRBJ2-7,CASSQGSGGPNEQYF,TGTGCCAGCAGCCAAGGGTCGGGAGGGCCAAACGAGCAGTACTTC
TRBV2,.,TRBD1,TRBJ2-1,CASLRDSYNEQFF,TGTGCCAGCCTACGGGACAGTTACAATGAGCAGTTCTTC
TRBV3-1/TRBV3-2,.,TRBD2,TRBJ2-1,CASSQDVRAGERNEQFF,TGTGCCAGCAGCCAAGATGTCAGAGCGGGAGAAAGGAATGAGCAGTTCTTC
TRBV18,.,TRBD2,TRBJ2-5,CASSPLAGFRDVRTQYF,TGTGCCAGCTCACCACTAGCGGGGTTCCGTGATGTACGGACCCAGTACTTC
TRBV7-2,.,.,TRBJ2-1,CASSPGPASYNEQFF,TGTGCCAGCAGTCCTGGTCCAGCGAGCTACAATGAGCAGTTCTTC